Reported below is one T cell receptor beta chain. What it binds is unknown. There are 12 residues in the CDR3. Germline V gives CDR1 MNHNY, CDR2 SVGAGI (reference sequence). V was pared by 2 bases and J by 9 bases, with 8 bases between. The data belong to a study of shared clonotypes between healthy human individuals. The method was immunoSEQ multiplex PCR; TCRdb's version includes in-frame clones alone and lacks a portion of them. This table has some 790,000 clones, around 77% appearing once. Overall study results and limits: Across subsets, estimated richness was generally greater for naive than for memory populations.

Input material: memory CD4+ T cells sorted from blood. The sample's subset: CD45RA-negative fraction. This receptor was identified in a woman aged 25 to 39 in good health. The chain has TRBV6-6 and TRBJ2-1; D gene ambiguous. This chain's CDR3 is CASSYQFSEQFF. CDR3 in DNA: TGTGCCAGCAGTTACCAGTTCTCTGAGCAGTTCTTC.